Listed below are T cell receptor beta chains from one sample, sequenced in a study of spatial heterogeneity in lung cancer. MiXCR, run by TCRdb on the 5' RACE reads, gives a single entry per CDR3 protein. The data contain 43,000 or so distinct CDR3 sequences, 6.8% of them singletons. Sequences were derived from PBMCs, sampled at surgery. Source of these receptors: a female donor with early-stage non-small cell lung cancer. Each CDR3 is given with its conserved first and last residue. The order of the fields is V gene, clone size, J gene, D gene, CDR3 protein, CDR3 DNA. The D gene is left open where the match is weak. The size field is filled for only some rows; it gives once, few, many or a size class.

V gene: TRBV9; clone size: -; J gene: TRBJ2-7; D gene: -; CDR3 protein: CASSVATGGPYEQYF; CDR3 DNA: TGTGCCAGCAGCGTAGCTACCGGGGGACCCTACGAGCAGTACTTC
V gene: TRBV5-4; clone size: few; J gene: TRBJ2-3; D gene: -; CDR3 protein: CASSGREGRSVSDTQYF; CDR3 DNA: TGTGCCAGCAGCGGTCGAGAGGGCCGGTCGGTTTCAGATACGCAGTATTTT
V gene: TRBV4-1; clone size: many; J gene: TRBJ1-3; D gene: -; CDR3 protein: CASSPLTGQWTIYF; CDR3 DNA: TGCGCCAGCAGCCCTCTGACAGGCCAATGGACCATATATTTT
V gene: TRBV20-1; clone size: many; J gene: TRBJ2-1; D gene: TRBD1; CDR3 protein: CSAGGGTGVNEQFF; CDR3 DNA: TGCAGTGCTGGCGGCGGGACAGGGGTCAATGAGCAGTTCTTC
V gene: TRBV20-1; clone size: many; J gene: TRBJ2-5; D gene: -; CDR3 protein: CSARPGQYF; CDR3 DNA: TGCAGTGCTAGGCCGGGACAATACTTC
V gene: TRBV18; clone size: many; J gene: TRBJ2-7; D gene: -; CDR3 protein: CASRGITASYEQYF; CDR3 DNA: TGTGCCAGCAGGGGAATCACGGCCTCCTACGAGCAGTACTTC
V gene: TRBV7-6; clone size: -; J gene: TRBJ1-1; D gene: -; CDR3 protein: CASRDPLNTEAFF; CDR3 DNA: TGTGCCAGCCGGGATCCTTTGAACACTGAAGCTTTCTTT
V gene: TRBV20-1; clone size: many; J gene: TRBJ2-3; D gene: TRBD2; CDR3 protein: CSARVGTSGTDTQYF; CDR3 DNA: TGCAGTGCTAGAGTAGGGACTAGCGGCACAGATACGCAGTATTTT
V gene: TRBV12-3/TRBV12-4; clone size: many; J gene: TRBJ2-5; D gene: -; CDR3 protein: CASSMLKETQYF; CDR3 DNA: TGTGCCAGCAGTATGCTAAAAGAGACCCAGTACTTC
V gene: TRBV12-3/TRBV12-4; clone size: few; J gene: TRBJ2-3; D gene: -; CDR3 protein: CASDLGSTDTQYF; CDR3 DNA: TGTGCCAGCGACCTAGGGAGCACAGATACGCAGTATTTT
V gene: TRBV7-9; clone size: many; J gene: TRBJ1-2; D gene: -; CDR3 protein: CASSPGQADYGYTF; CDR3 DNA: TGTGCCAGCAGCCCCGGCCAGGCTGACTATGGCTACACCTTC
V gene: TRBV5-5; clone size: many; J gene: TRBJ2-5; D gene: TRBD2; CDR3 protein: CASSAGTSGGETQYF; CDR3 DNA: TGTGCCAGCAGCGCCGGGACTAGCGGGGGAGAGACCCAGTACTTC
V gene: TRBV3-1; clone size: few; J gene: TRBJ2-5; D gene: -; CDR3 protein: CASSPGLRTEETQYF; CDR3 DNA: TGTGCCAGCAGCCCCGGCCTGAGGACAGAAGAGACCCAGTACTTC
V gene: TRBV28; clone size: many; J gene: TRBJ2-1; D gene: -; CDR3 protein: CASTSSYNEQFF; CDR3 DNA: TGTGCCAGCACCTCCTCCTACAATGAGCAGTTCTTC
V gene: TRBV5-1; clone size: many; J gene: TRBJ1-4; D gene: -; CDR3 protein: CASSFTGQGEKLFF; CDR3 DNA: TGCGCCAGCAGCTTCACGGGGCAAGGTGAAAAACTGTTTTTT
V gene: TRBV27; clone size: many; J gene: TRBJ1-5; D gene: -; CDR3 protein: CASSFSSPQDGPQHF; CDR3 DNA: TGTGCCAGCAGTTTCTCCTCACCTCAAGACGGGCCCCAGCATTTT
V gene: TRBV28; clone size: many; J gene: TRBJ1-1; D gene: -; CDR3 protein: CASSQPAPRGLEAFF; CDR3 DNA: TGTGCCAGCAGCCAACCGGCCCCTCGGGGTCTTGAAGCTTTCTTT
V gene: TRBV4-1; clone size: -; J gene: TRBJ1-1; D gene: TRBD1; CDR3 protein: CASSQPPGTGWNTEAFF; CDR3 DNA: TGCGCCAGCAGCCAACCTCCCGGGACAGGGTGGAACACTGAAGCTTTCTTT
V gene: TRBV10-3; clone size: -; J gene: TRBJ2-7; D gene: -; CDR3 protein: CAISVTPTYEQYF; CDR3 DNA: TGTGCCATCAGTGTGACACCCACCTACGAGCAGTACTTC
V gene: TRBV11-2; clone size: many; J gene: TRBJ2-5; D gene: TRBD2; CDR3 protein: CASSQGLAGALLGETQYF; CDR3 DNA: TGTGCCAGCAGCCAGGGACTAGCGGGGGCCCTGCTCGGGGAGACCCAGTACTTC
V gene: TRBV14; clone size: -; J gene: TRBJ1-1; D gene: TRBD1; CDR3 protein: CASSPLVPGQGGGNTEAFF; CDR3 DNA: TGTGCCAGCAGCCCTCTTGTCCCGGGACAGGGTGGTGGGAACACTGAAGCTTTCTTT
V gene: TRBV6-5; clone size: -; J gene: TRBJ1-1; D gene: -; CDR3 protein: CASSEWGRNTEAFF; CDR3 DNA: TGTGCCAGCAGTGAGTGGGGGAGGAACACTGAAGCTTTCTTT
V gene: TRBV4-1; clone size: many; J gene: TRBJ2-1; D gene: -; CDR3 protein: CASSQGPGENEQFF; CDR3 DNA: TGCGCCAGCAGCCAAGGACCTGGAGAGAATGAGCAGTTCTTC
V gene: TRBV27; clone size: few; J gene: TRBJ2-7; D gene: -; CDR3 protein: CASSLKAFVTYEQYF; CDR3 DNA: TGTGCCAGCAGTTTAAAGGCGTTTGTCACCTACGAGCAGTACTTC
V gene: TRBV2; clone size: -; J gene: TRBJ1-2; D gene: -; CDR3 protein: CASNEETNYGYTF; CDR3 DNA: TGTGCCAGCAACGAGGAAACTAACTATGGCTACACCTTC
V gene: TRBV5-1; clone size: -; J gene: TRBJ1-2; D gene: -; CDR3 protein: CASSLGSENYGYTF; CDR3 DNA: TGCGCCAGCAGCTTGGGATCAGAGAACTATGGCTACACCTTC
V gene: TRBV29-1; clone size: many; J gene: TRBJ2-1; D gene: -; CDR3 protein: CSVDGEYKQFF; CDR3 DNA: TGCAGCGTTGACGGGGAGTACAAGCAGTTCTTC
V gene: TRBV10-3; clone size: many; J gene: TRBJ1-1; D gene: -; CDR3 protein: CAISRSTNEAFF; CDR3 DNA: TGTGCCATCAGCCGTTCAACCAATGAAGCTTTCTTT
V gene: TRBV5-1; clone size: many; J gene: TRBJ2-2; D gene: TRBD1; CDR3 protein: CASTQGATTGELFF; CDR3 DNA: TGCGCCAGCACCCAGGGGGCAACTACCGGGGAGCTGTTTTTT
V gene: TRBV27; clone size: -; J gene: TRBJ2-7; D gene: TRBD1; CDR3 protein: CASSGTVLSYEQYF; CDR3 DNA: TGTGCCAGCAGTGGGACAGTCCTCTCCTACGAGCAGTACTTC
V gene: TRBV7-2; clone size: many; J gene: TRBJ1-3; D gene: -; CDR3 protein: CASSQDMGRISGNTIYF; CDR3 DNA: TGTGCCAGCAGCCAGGACATGGGGCGAATCTCTGGAAACACCATATATTTT
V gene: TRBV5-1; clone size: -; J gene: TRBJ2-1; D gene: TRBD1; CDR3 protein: CASSLDRGNEQFF; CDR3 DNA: TGCGCCAGCAGCTTGGACAGGGGGAATGAGCAGTTCTTC